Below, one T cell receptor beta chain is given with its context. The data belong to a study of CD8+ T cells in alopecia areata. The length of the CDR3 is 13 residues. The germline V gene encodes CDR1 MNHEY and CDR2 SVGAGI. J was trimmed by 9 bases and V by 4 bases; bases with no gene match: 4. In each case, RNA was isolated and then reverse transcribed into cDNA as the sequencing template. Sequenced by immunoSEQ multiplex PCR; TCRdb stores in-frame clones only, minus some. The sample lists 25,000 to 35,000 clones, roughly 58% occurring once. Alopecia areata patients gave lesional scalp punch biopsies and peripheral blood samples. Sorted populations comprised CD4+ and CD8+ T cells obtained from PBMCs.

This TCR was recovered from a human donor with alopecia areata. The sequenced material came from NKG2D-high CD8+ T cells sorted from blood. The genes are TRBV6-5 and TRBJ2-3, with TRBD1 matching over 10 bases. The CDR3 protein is CASSSTGGGTQYF. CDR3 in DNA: TGTGCCAGCAGTTCGACAGGGGGCGGGACGCAGTATTTT.